This TCR beta chain was identified during a study of identical twins. TCRdb ran MiXCR on the 5' RACE reads and lists one entry per CDR3 protein. This table holds some 250,000 distinct CDR3 sequences, around 6.5% found once. Overall study results and limits: Twin sharing of out-of-frame TCR alpha was underestimated by models in monozygotic pairs. Cord blood's abundant beta clonotypes had fewer insertions, unlike memory repertoires.

Per the germline V gene, CDR1 is DFQATT and CDR2 is SNEGSKA (reference sequence). The CDR3 has 17 residues. J gave up 6 bases and V 0 bases, and 14 bases lay outside the gene matches. This clonotype was detected a few times. Its antigen is unidentified. This sample was shared with a second study, whose subject was T cells expressing NK-cell markers. That paper states: Source material for TCR beta repertoires consisted of sorted CD3+CD56+NKG2C+, CD3+CD56+NKG2C- and CD3+CD56-NKG2C+ T cells. About 1.0-7.5% of CD8+ T cells in roughly six donors belonged to dominant NKG2C+ clonotypes.

The sequencing sample was made of CD8+ T cells sorted from blood. This sequence originates from a woman under 30 in good health. The chain is built from TRBV20-1 and TRBJ2-5, with 9 bases lining up with TRBD2. The CDR3 nucleotides are TGCAGTGCTAGAGATAAGGAAGAGCGGGGGGAATTGAAGACCCAGTACTTC. Encoded protein: CSARDKEERGELKTQYF.